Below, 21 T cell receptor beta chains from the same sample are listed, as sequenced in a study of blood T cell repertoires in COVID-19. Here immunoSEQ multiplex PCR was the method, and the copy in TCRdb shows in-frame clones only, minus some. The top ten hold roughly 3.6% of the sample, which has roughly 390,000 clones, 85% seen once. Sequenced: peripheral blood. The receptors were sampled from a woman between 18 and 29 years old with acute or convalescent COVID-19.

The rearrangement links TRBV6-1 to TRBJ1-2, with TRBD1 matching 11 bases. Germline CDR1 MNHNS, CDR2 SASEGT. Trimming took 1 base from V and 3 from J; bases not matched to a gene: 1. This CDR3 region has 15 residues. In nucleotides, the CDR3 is TGTGCCAGCAGTGAAGAGGGACAGGGGGACTATGGCTACACCTTC. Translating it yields CASSEEGQGDYGYTF.

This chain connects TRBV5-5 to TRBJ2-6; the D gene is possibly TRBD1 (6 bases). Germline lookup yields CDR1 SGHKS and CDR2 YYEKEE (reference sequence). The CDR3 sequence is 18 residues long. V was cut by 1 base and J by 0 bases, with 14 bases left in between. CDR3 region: CASSLLGGPISGANVLTF. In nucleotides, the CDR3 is TGTGCCAGCAGCTTGCTAGGGGGACCGATCTCTGGGGCCAACGTCCTGACTTTC. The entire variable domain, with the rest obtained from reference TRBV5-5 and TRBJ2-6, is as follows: DAGVTQSPTHLIKTRGQQVTLRCSPISGHKSVSWYQQVLGQGPQFIFQYYEKEERGRGNFPDRFSARQFPNYSSELNVNALLLGDSALYLCASSLLGGPISGANVLTFGAGSRLTVL.

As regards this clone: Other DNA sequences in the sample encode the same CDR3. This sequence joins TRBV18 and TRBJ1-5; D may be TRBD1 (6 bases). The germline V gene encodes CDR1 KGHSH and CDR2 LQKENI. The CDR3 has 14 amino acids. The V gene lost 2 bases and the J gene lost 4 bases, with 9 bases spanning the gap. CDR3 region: CASSPGTGNQPQHF. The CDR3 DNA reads TGTGCCAGCTCACCAGGTACAGGGAATCAGCCCCAGCATTTT.

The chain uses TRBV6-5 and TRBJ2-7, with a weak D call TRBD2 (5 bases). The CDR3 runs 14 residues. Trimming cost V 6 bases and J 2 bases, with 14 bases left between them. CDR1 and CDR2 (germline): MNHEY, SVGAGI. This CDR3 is CASSPRLKTYEQYF. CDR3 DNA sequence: TGTGCCAGCAGCCCGAGACTAAAAACCTACGAGCAGTACTTC.

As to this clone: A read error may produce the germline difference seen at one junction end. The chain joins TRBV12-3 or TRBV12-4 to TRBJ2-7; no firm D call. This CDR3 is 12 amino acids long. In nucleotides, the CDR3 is TGTGCCAGCAGTATAGCCGCCCAGGAGCAGTACTTC. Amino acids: CASSIAAQEQYF.

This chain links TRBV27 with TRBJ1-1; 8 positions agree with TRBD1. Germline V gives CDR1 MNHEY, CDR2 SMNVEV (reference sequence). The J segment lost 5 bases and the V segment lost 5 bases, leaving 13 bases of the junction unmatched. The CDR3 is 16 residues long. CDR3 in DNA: TGTGCCAGCAGTCCCCGACAGGGGAAGATATATACTGAAGCTTTCTTT. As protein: CASSPRQGKIYTEAFF.

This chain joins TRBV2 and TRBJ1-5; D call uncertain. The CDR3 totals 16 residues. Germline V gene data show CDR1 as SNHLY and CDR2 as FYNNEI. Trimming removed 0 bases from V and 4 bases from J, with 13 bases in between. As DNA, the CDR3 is TGTGCCAGCAGTGAAGCGCTTGGTGTTCTAAATCAGCCCCAGCATTTT. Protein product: CASSEALGVLNQPQHF.

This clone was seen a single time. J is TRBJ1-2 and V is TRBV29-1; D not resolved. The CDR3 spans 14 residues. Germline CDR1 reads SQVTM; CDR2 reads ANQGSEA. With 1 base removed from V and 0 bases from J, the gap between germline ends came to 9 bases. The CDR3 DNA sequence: TGCAGCGTTGAAGCGAGGAGCTCTAACTATGGCTACACCTTC. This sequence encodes CSVEARSSNYGYTF. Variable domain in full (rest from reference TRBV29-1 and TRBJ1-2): SAVISQKPSRDICQRGTSLTIQCQVDSQVTMMFWYRQQPGQSLTLIATANQGSEATYESGFVIDKFPISRPNLTFSTLTVSNMSPEDSSIYLCSVEARSSNYGYTFGSGTRLTVV.

DNA for the CDR3: TGTGCCAGCAGTCCCCGGACAGGGGCGGGGTATGGCTACACCTTC. Translating gives CASSPRTGAGYGYTF. The rearrangement uses TRBV6-4 and TRBJ1-2; 9 nucleotides match TRBD1. V shed 5 bases and J 5 bases; nucleotides not matched to a gene: 9. The length of the CDR3 is 15 residues. Per germline, CDR1 MRHNA and CDR2 SNTAGT.

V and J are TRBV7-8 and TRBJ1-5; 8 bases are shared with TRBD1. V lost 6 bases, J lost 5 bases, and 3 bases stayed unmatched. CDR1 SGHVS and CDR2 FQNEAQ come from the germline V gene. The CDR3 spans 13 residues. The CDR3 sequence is CASSSGGDQPQHF. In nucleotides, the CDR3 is TGTGCCAGCAGTTCAGGGGGCGATCAGCCCCAGCATTTT.

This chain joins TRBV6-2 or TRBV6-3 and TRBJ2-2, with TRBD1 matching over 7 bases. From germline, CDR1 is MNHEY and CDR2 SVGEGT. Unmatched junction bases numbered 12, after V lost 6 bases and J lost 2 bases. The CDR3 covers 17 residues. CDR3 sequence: CASSPLPGQSNTGELFF. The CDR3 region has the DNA TGTGCCAGCAGCCCTCTACCGGGACAGAGCAACACCGGGGAGCTGTTTTTT.

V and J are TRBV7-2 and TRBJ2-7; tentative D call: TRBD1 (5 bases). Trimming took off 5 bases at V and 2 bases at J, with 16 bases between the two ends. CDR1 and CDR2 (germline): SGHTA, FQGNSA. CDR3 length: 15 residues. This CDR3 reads CASSAGPFDTYEQYF. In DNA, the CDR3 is TGTGCCAGCAGCGCAGGGCCGTTCGACACCTACGAGCAGTACTTC.

CDR3 protein: CATGDISYEQYF. In DNA, the CDR3 is TGTGCCACTGGGGACATCTCCTACGAGCAGTACTTC. The chain combines TRBV6-5 with TRBJ2-7; TRBD1 might be the D (6 bases). The CDR3 covers 12 residues. CDR1 is MNHEY and CDR2 is SVGAGI in the germline V gene. V lost 10 bases and J lost 0, with 10 bases in between.

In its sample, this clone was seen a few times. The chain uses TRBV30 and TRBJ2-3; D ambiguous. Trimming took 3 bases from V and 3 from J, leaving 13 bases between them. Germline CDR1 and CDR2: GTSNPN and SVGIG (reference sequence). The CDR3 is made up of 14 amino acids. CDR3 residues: CAWREVYRTDTQYF. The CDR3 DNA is TGTGCCTGGAGGGAAGTATACAGAACAGATACGCAGTATTTT.

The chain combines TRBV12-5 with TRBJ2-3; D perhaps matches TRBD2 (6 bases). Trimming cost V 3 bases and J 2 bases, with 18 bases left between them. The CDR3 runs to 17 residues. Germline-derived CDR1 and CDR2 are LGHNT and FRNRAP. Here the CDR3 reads CASGLSLGGIITDTQYF. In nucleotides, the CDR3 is TGTGCTAGTGGTTTATCGTTGGGGGGTATAATCACAGATACGCAGTATTTT.

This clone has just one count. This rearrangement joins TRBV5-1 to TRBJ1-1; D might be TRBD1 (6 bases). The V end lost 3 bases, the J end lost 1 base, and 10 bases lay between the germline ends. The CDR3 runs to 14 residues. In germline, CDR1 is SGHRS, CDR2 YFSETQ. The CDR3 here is CASSWGQSNTEAFF. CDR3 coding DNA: TGCGCCAGCAGCTGGGGACAATCGAACACTGAAGCTTTCTTT.

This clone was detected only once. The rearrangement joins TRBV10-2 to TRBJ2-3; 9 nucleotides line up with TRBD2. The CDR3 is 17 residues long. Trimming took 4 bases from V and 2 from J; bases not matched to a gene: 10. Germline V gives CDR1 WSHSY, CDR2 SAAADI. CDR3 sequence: CASSAPLLAGSTDTQYF. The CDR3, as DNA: TGCGCCAGCAGTGCGCCGTTACTAGCGGGTTCCACAGATACGCAGTATTTT.

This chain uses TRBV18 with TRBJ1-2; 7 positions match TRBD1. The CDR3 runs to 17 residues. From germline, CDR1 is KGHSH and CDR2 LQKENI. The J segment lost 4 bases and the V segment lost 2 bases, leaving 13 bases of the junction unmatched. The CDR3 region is CASSPNGPGQQLYGYTF. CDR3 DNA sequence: TGTGCCAGCTCACCAAATGGCCCGGGACAGCAGCTCTATGGCTACACCTTC. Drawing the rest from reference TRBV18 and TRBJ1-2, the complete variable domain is NAGVMQNPRHLVRRRGQEARLRCSPMKGHSHVYWYRQLPEEGLKFMVYLQKENIIDESGMPKERFSAEFPKEGPSILRIQQVVRGDSAAYFCASSPNGPGQQLYGYTFGSGTRLTVV.

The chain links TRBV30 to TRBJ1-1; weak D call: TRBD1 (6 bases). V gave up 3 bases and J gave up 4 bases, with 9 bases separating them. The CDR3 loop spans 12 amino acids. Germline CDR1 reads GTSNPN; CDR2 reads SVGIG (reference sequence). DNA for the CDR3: TGTGCCTGGAGAAGGGGGACCACTGAAGCTTTCTTT. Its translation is CAWRRGTTEAFF.

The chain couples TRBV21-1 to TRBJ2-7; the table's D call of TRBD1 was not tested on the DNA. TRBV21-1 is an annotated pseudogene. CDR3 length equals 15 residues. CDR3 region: CASSDRDREINEQYF. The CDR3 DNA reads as TGTGCCAGCAGCGACCGGGACAGGGAAATCAACGAGCAGTACTTC.

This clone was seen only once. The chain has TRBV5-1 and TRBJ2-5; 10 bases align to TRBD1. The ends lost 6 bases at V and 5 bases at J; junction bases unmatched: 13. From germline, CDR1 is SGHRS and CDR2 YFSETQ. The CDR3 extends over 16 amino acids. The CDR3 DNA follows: TGCGCCAGCAAGACAGGAAGGGACAGGGGAGCTGAGACCCAGTACTTC. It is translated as CASKTGRDRGAETQYF.